The present T cell receptor (beta chain) was sequenced within a study of blood T cell repertoires in COVID-19. Across fewer than 25 US areas, participants ranged in age from about 18 to 100 years. Measured with immunoSEQ multiplex PCR; TCRdb has only the in-frame clones, and not every one. Here the sample spans 240,000 or so clones, about 83% being singletons. Germline V gene data show CDR1 as SGHTA and CDR2 as FQGNSA. J lost 5 bases, V lost 1 base, and 5 bases had no gene match. The CDR3 loop spans 17 amino acids. Sequenced sample: PBMCs or T cells enriched from blood (not recorded which). This sequence was found in a woman aged 45-65 years who had recovered from COVID-19. The chain couples TRBV7-2 to TRBJ2-2; 12 nucleotides align to TRBD2. The CDR3 DNA sequence: TGTGCCAGCAGCTTAGGAGGACTAGCGGGACCTACCGGGGAGCTGTTTTTT. As protein: CASSLGGLAGPTGELFF.